The TCR beta chain under discussion was sequenced for a study of T cell responses to AZD1222 COVID-19 vaccine. Study results and limitations: Spike-specific TCRs gained breadth and depth after people received two AZD1222 doses. Reportedly, close to half of spike-specific TCRs are directed against unmutated variant regions. Donors in the cohort were predominantly white British and more often female, and clonal diversity was possibly underestimated.

The CDR3 has 14 amino acids. Per germline, CDR1 MGHRA and CDR2 YSYEKL. The V and J ends lost 6 bases and 3 bases respectively, with 14 bases between them. The repertoire was sequenced with immunoSEQ multiplex PCR; TCRdb's copy has only in-frame clones and lacks some. The repertoire has more than 95,000 clones, around nine tenths of them found once; the top ten carry about 3.1%. Details on this clone: Its antigen is undetermined.

Specimen: peripheral blood, collected 28 days after the second dose of the MenACWY control vaccine. This TCR was sampled from an adult who received the MenACWY meningococcal vaccine as a control. The genes are TRBV4-1 and TRBJ1-2, with a tentative D call TRBD1 (5 bases). The CDR3 sequence is CASRDTGTDYGYTF. The CDR3 bases are TGCGCCAGCAGGGATACCGGGACCGACTATGGCTACACCTTC.